These 25 T cell receptor beta chains share one sample of origin, sequenced in a study of blood T cell repertoires in COVID-19. The assay was immunoSEQ multiplex PCR, and TCRdb's table has in-frame clones only and misses some. In the table there are about 250,000 clones, around 85% of which are singletons. Sample: PBMCs or T cells enriched from blood (not recorded which). These receptors all come from a woman aged 45-59 years with acute COVID-19.

The chain is built from TRBV7-2 and TRBJ1-1; D is unresolved. From germline, CDR1 is SGHTA and CDR2 FQGNSA. The CDR3 length is 14 residues. V shed 1 base and J shed 0 bases, with 6 bases lying between them. CDR3 protein: CASSLVALNTEAFF. In DNA, the CDR3 is TGTGCCAGCAGCTTAGTAGCTCTGAACACTGAAGCTTTCTTT. Complete variable domain (other parts from reference TRBV7-2 and TRBJ1-1): GAGVSQSPSNKVTEKGKDVELRCDPISGHTALYWYRQSLGQGLEFLIYFQGNSAPDKSGLPSDRFSAERTGGSVSTLTIQRTQQEDSAVYLCASSLVALNTEAFFGQGTRLTVV.

The rearrangement joins TRBV30 to TRBJ2-2; 8 bases match TRBD1. The junction had 1 base not matched to a gene; V was cut back by 2 bases and J by 5 bases. The CDR3 is 13 residues long. Looked up from germline, CDR1 is GTSNPN and CDR2 is SVGIG (reference sequence). CDR3 DNA: TGTGCCTGGAGTACAGGGGGGACCGGGGAGCTGTTTTTT. Encoded protein: CAWSTGGTGELFF.

This clone was observed once. The gene calls are TRBV19 and TRBJ1-2; 7 bases fit TRBD1. The CDR3 is made up of 14 amino acids. The germline gives CDR1 LNHDA, CDR2 SQIVND (reference sequence). After removal of 6 bases from V and 5 bases from J, the junction contained 9 bases not matched to a gene. The CDR3 protein is CASRTPDRAYGYTF. CDR3 sequence (DNA): TGTGCCAGTAGAACCCCTGACAGGGCGTATGGCTACACCTTC.

The CDR3 nucleotides read TGCGCCAGCAGCGGAAACAGGGGGGCTATGAACACTGAAGCTTTCTTT. This encodes CASSGNRGAMNTEAFF. The chain employs TRBV5-1 and TRBJ1-1, with 8 bases fitting TRBD1. CDR1 SGHRS and CDR2 YFSETQ come from the germline V gene. This CDR3 region has 16 residues. J gave up 0 bases and V 4 bases, and 8 bases lay outside the gene matches.

The CDR3 region has the DNA TGTGCCAGCAGCCAAGGGGGCGACCCGCTCCACTTT. Protein: CASSQGGDPLHF. The chain employs TRBV3-1 (or the pseudogene TRBV3-2) and TRBJ1-6; perhaps TRBD1 as D (5 bases). Germline values: CDR1 LGHDT, CDR2 YNNKEL (reference sequence). Between the trimmed V and J ends, which lost 1 base and 16 bases, there was a span of 11 bases. The CDR3 totals 12 residues.

The chain couples TRBV5-1 to TRBJ2-3; 7 nucleotides align to TRBD2. After removal of 6 bases from V and 1 base from J, the junction contained 5 bases not matched to a gene. The CDR3 has 14 amino acids. Looked up from germline, CDR1 is SGHRS and CDR2 is YFSETQ. In nucleotides, the CDR3 is TGCGCCAGCAACAGTGGGGGGGGCACAGATACGCAGTATTTT. It yields the protein CASNSGGGTDTQYF.

In its sample, this clone was seen once. This chain connects TRBV5-1 to TRBJ1-1, with 7 bases fitting TRBD1. There are 14 residues in the CDR3. CDR1 and CDR2 from the germline V gene are SGHRS and YFSETQ. The V segment lost 7 bases and the J segment 3 bases; nucleotides outside the gene matches: 9. This chain's CDR3 is CASGRGQSDTEAFF. As DNA, the CDR3 is TGCGCCAGCGGTAGGGGACAGTCGGACACTGAAGCTTTCTTT.

CDR3 nucleotides: TGTGCCAGCAGCTTTGGGCCTACCGGAACTGAAGCTTTCTTT. Protein: CASSFGPTGTEAFF. This chain joins TRBV7-6 and TRBJ1-1, with D hard to call. The germline CDR1 and CDR2 sequences are SGHVS and FNYEAQ. The V and J ends lost 3 bases and 5 bases respectively, with 13 bases between them. This CDR3 spans 14 amino acids.

The chain employs TRBV18 and TRBJ2-7, with a tentative D call TRBD1 (6 bases). The length of the CDR3 is 14 residues. V was pared by 4 bases and J by 2 bases, with 12 bases between. From germline, CDR1 is KGHSH and CDR2 LQKENI. CDR3 amino acids: CASSQNRDTYEQYF. DNA of the CDR3: TGTGCCAGCTCACAGAACAGGGACACCTACGAGCAGTACTTC.

This clone was picked up one time. This chain uses TRBV2 with TRBJ1-2; D is perhaps TRBD1 (5 bases). The germline V gene has CDR1 SNHLY and CDR2 FYNNEI. V lost 3 bases, J lost 9 bases, and 20 bases lay in between. The CDR3 length is 15 residues. The CDR3 DNA reads TGTGCCAGCAGTGACACCACCGGGAGGGGCGCGCGCTACACCTTC. Its protein is CASSDTTGRGARYTF. Together with reference TRBV2 and TRBJ1-2, the CDR3 gives the full variable domain: EPEVTQTPSHQVTQMGQEVILRCVPISNHLYFYWYRQILGQKVEFLVSFYNNEISEKSEIFDDQFSVERPDGSNFTLKIRSTKLEDSAMYFCASSDTTGRGARYTFGSGTRLTVV.

This clone was observed many times. V is TRBV7-2 and J is TRBJ2-1, with TRBD2 matching over 10 bases. This CDR3 has 15 residues. Germline values: CDR1 SGHTA, CDR2 FQGNSA. V dropped 5 bases and J dropped 9; count of bases not matched to a gene: 10. The CDR3 DNA follows: TGTGCCAGCAGCCGCCAAGCGGGGGGGCCGGGTGAGCAGTTCTTC. As protein: CASSRQAGGPGEQFF.

This sequence joins TRBV9 and TRBJ2-1; a weak D match, TRBD1 (5 bases). The germline gives CDR1 SGDLS, CDR2 YYNGEE. The CDR3 is made up of 15 amino acids. The ends were cut back, 4 bases at V and 3 bases at J, with 14 bases in the middle. DNA of the CDR3: TGTGCCAGCAGCCGACAGCAAATTTTCTACAATGAGCAGTTCTTC. Its translation: CASSRQQIFYNEQFF.

The V call is TRBV7-9, the J call TRBJ2-1, with 10 bases identical to TRBD1. V gave up 5 bases and J gave up 6 bases; unmatched junction bases: 10. This CDR3 region has 16 residues. Germline V lookup: CDR1 SEHNR, CDR2 FQNEAQ (reference sequence). Written as DNA, the CDR3 is TGTGCCAGCAGCGAAACGGACAGGGGGATCCCCAATGAGCAGTTCTTC. Translated: CASSETDRGIPNEQFF. Together with reference TRBV7-9 and TRBJ2-1, the CDR3 gives the full variable domain: DTGVSQNPRHKITKRGQNVTFRCDPISEHNRLYWYRQTLGQGPEFLTYFQNEAQLEKSRLLSDRFSAERPKGSFSTLEIQRTEQGDSAMYLCASSETDRGIPNEQFFGPGTRLTVL.

The count of this clone is one. The chain uses TRBV12-3 or TRBV12-4 and TRBJ2-3; D unclear. With 9 bases removed from V and 0 bases from J, the gap between germline ends came to 7 bases. The CDR3 has 12 amino acids. The CDR3 reads CASLASTDTQYF. The CDR3 DNA reads as TGTGCCAGTTTGGCTAGCACAGATACGCAGTATTTT.

This clone turned up a few times. Other DNA sequences within the sample encode an identical CDR3. The genes are TRBV12-3 or TRBV12-4 and TRBJ2-7; D might be TRBD1 (5 bases). Trimming removed 2 bases from V and 1 base from J, with 6 bases in between. The CDR3 spans 13 residues. This chain's CDR3 is CASSLQGSYEQYF. CDR3 sequence (DNA): TGTGCCAGCAGTTTACAGGGATCCTACGAGCAGTACTTC.

This clone has ten or more counts. The V call is TRBV20-1, the J call TRBJ1-2, with D possibly TRBD1 on 6 matching bases. Per the germline V gene, CDR1 is DFQATT and CDR2 is SNEGSKA (reference sequence). The CDR3 runs to 11 residues. V was trimmed by 5 bases and J by 6 bases, leaving 10 bases between them. The CDR3 bases are TGCAGTGCTGGGGGCCACAATGGCTACACCTTC. This gives the protein CSAGGHNGYTF.

This clone was detected only once. The chain combines TRBV11-2 with TRBJ1-1; a weak D match, TRBD1 (5 bases). CDR3 length: 13 amino acids. Germline-derived CDR1 and CDR2 are SGHAT and FQNNGV. Deletions cut 5 bases from V and 10 bases from J, with 17 bases between. CDR3 residues: CASSGDRIPGAFF. The CDR3 nucleotides read TGTGCCAGCAGCGGAGACAGAATACCTGGAGCTTTCTTT.

The chain combines TRBV7-8 with TRBJ1-2, with unresolved D. The CDR3 consists of 15 residues. Trimming removed 2 bases from V and 4 bases from J, with 14 bases in between. Germline assignment: CDR1 SGHVS and CDR2 FQNEAQ. The DNA of the CDR3 is TGTGCCAGCAGCTTATTTTCACAGCCGACCTATGGCTACACCTTC. This gives the protein CASSLFSQPTYGYTF. The whole variable domain, remainder taken from reference TRBV7-8 and TRBJ1-2, is GAGVSQSPRYKVAKRGQDVALRCDPISGHVSLFWYQQALGQGPEFLTYFQNEAQLDKSGLPSDRFFAERPEGSVSTLKIQRTQQEDSAVYLCASSLFSQPTYGYTFGSGTRLTVV.

This clone has just one count. The chain links TRBV6-2 or TRBV6-3 to TRBJ2-3, with TRBD2 matching 8 bases. V lost 0 bases and J lost 7; bases outside the gene matches: 9. Germline loops: CDR1 MNHEY, CDR2 SVGEGT. The CDR3 loop spans 16 amino acids. The CDR3 spells CASSYSSSGGANTQYF. In nucleotides, the CDR3 is TGTGCCAGCAGTTACTCGTCAAGCGGGGGCGCGAATACGCAGTATTTT.

About this clone itself: Additional DNA sequences in this sample encode the identical CDR3. The chain uses TRBV30 and TRBJ1-3; D is uncertain. The length of the CDR3 is 12 residues. The ends were cut back, 4 bases at V and 0 bases at J, with 4 bases in the middle. Germline V gives CDR1 GTSNPN, CDR2 SVGIG (reference sequence). The CDR3 region is CAWKLSGNTIYF. The CDR3 DNA is TGTGCCTGGAAGCTCTCTGGAAACACCATATATTTT.

This chain joins TRBV11-3 and TRBJ1-4, with D maybe TRBD1 (6 bases). Trimming stripped 0 bases from V and 12 bases from J, with 20 bases between. This CDR3 contains 16 residues. Germline loops: CDR1 SGHNT, CDR2 YENEEA. Here the CDR3 reads CASSLDPPGQISELFF. The CDR3 DNA sequence: TGTGCCAGCAGCTTAGATCCGCCGGGACAAATCTCGGAACTGTTTTTT.

The chain links TRBV6-5 to TRBJ1-3, with 9 bases matching TRBD1. The germline V gene encodes CDR1 MNHEY and CDR2 SVGAGI. With 2 bases clipped from V and 8 bases from J, the junction kept 10 bases outside the gene matches. This CDR3 region has 16 residues. The CDR3 sequence: CASSYSGTGFMDTIYF. In DNA form, the CDR3 reads TGTGCCAGCAGTTACAGTGGGACAGGGTTTATGGACACCATATATTTT.

V usage is TRBV18 and J usage is TRBJ1-1; D uncertain. Germline V gives CDR1 KGHSH, CDR2 LQKENI. This CDR3 is built from 13 residues. The V gene lost 2 bases and the J gene lost 3 bases, with 7 bases spanning the gap. The CDR3 sequence is CASSPEQDTEAFF. The DNA for the CDR3 is TGTGCCAGCTCACCAGAACAAGACACTGAAGCTTTCTTT.

This clone was counted between two and nine times. V gene TRBV9 combines with J gene TRBJ1-1; D is ambiguous. CDR1 and CDR2 from the germline V gene are SGDLS and YYNGEE. Trimming shortened V by 3 bases and J by 1 base, and 7 bases separated the two germline ends. The CDR3 length is 13 residues. The CDR3 here is CASSARQNTEAFF. DNA for the CDR3: TGTGCCAGCAGCGCCCGACAGAACACTGAAGCTTTCTTT. The full variable domain, in which reference TRBV9 and TRBJ1-1 provide the parts outside the CDR3, is DSGVTQTPKHLITATGQRVTLRCSPRSGDLSVYWYQQSLDQGLQFLIQYYNGEERAKGNILERFSAQQFPDLHSELNLSSLELGDSALYFCASSARQNTEAFFGQGTRLTVV.

This chain uses TRBV19 with TRBJ1-1, with D perhaps matching TRBD1 (5 bases). This CDR3 spans 13 amino acids. V was clipped by 8 bases and J by 6 bases, with 16 bases between them. CDR1 LNHDA and CDR2 SQIVND come from the germline V gene (reference sequence). CDR3 residues: CASHGAAEPEAFF. Here the CDR3 DNA reads TGTGCCAGTCATGGGGCCGCGGAGCCTGAAGCTTTCTTT.